The T cell receptor (beta chain) under discussion was sequenced for a study of blood T cell repertoires in COVID-19. In the study overall: The samples span acute and convalescent COVID-19 from the United States, Italy and Spain. Sources were T cells, B-cell-depleted T cells, or PBMCs; the material itself was cDNA or gDNA.

V was pared by 0 bases and J by 12 bases, with 13 bases between. Germline lookup yields CDR1 SGHDT and CDR2 YYEEEE. The CDR3 loop spans 12 amino acids. In the study's own analysis: Amplified reference gene primers provided the basis for estimating nucleated cell counts. The protocol was immunoSEQ multiplex PCR, while the TCRdb copy is restricted to in-frame clones and leaves out a portion. The DNA was the basis for D and trimming; V, J and clone size are from that table. This sample has 240,000 or so clones, with around 81% found just once. The material sequenced was peripheral blood. The receptor comes from a man younger than 45 who had recovered from COVID-19. The rearrangement joins TRBV5-6 to TRBJ2-7; D gene unclear. The CDR3 loop is CASSLDFTDRYF. DNA of the CDR3: TGTGCCAGCAGCTTGGATTTCACAGATCGGTACTTC.